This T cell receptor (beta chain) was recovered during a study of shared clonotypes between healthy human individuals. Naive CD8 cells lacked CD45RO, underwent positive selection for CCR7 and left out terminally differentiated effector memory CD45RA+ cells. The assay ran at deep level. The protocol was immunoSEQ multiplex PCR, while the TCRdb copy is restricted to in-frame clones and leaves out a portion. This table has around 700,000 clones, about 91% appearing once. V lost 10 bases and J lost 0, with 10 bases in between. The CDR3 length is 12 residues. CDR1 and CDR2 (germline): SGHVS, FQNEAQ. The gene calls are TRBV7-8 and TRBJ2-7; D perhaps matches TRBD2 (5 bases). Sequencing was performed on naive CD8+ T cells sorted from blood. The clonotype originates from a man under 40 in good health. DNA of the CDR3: TGTGCCATCTTAGCGACCTCCTACGAGCAGTACTTC. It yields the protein CAILATSYEQYF.